The table lists the clone carrying this T cell receptor beta chain with a count of one. Its cognate antigen is unknown. The sample belongs to a study of cytomegalovirus exposure and HLA in healthy donors. Study conclusions and caveats: The study put 150 to 200 TCR beta chains on its list as cytomegalovirus-associated. First-cohort TCR clusters were later found to tend to co-occur in the 120 validation repertoires. In vitro work confirmed that a few CMV-associated chains recognize CMV antigens.

The donors were part of the validation cohort of 120 subjects. That cohort was separate from the first cohort, which comprised 500 to 700 subjects. This CDR3 comprises 16 residues. The trim removed 2 bases at V and 4 bases at J, leaving 6 bases unmatched. The germline CDR1 and CDR2 sequences are SGHTA and FQGNSA. Produced via immunoSEQ multiplex PCR; TCRdb's table is partial and in-frame only. The repertoire holds 160,000 or so clones, with around 82% as singletons. The chain is built from TRBV7-2 and TRBJ2-1; TRBD2 agrees at 9 bases. Material: PBMCs. This TCR was sampled from a man aged 30 to 45 in good health and CMV-seropositive. The CDR3 protein is CASSLLGLAPYNEQFF. CDR3 DNA sequence: TGTGCCAGCAGCTTACTTGGACTAGCGCCATACAATGAGCAGTTCTTC.